This T cell receptor beta chain is drawn from a study of CD8 T cells in Susac syndrome. Per germline, CDR1 SNHLY and CDR2 FYNNEI. This CDR3 comprises 13 residues. V lost 8 bases to trimming and J lost 9 bases, with 17 bases between them. Random hexamers were used to reverse transcribe an amount of roughly 0.45 to 1 ug RNA. Coverage of TCR beta CDR3 amplification by immunoSEQ multiplex PCR extended to 54 Vbeta and 13 Jbeta. A single record per CDR3 protein comes from TCRdb applying MiXCR to the immunoSEQ multiplex PCR reads. The sample has about 250,000 distinct CDR3 sequences; 85% to 95% are singletons.

This chain links TRBV2 with TRBJ2-1; maybe TRBD1 (7 bases). This TCR derives from a human donor with multiple sclerosis. Sequencing was done on a sample of CD4+ T cells from PBMCs. CDR3 sequence reads: CASFRGVFGEQFF. The CDR3 DNA reads as TGTGCCAGCTTCAGGGGGGTTTTTGGTGAGCAGTTCTTC.